This entry is about one TCR beta chain. Its target is not known. Naive CD8 cells, CD45RO-negative and positively selected for CCR7, excluded terminally differentiated effector memory CD45RA+ cells. This sample was taken from a study of shared clonotypes between healthy human individuals. Points from the study as a whole: The naive CD4 repertoires of a handful of donors were compared, and around 5.1% of clonotypes were shared.

Measured with immunoSEQ multiplex PCR; TCRdb has only the in-frame clones, and not every one. This sample has under 850,000 clones, with roughly 92% found just once. V was pared by 1 base and J by 8 bases, with 7 bases between. The CDR3 loop spans 12 amino acids. Germline CDR1 SGHRS, CDR2 YFSETQ. Specimen: naive CD8+ T cells sorted from blood. V and J are TRBV5-1 and TRBJ2-1; D unresolved. The TCR sequence derives from a young man in good health. The DNA for the CDR3 is TGCGCCAGCAGCTTGTTGTGGGATGAGCAGTTCTTC. It is translated as CASSLLWDEQFF.